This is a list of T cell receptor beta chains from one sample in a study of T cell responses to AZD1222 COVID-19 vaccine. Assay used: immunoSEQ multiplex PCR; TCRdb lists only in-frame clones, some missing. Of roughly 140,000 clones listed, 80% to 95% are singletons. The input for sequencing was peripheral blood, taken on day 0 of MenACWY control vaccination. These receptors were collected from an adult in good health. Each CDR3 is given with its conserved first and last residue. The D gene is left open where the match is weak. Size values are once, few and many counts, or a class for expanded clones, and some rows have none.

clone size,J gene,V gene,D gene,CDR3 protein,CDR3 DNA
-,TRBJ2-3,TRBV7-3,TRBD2,CASSFLAGGGRTDTQYF,TGTGCCAGCAGCTTCTTAGCGGGAGGAGGTCGGACAGATACGCAGTATTTT
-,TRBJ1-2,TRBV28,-,CASSLLEGSYTF,TGTGCCAGCAGTTTATTGGAGGGGAGCTACACCTTC
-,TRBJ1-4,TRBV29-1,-,CSVLRGGGEKLFF,TGCAGCGTTCTCAGGGGCGGTGGGGAAAAACTGTTTTTT
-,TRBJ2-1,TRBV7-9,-,CASSLVRDPYNEQFF,TGTGCCAGCAGCTTAGTGCGGGACCCCTACAATGAGCAGTTCTTC
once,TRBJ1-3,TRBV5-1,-,CASSLGGTGSGNTIYF,TGCGCCAGCAGCTTGGGTGGCACAGGGTCTGGAAACACCATATATTTT
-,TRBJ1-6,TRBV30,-,CAWGLQSSPLHF,TGTGCCTGGGGGCTTCAGAGTTCACCCCTCCACTTT
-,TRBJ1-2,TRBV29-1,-,CSVEGVGYTF,TGCAGCGTTGAAGGGGTTGGCTACACCTTC
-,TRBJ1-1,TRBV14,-,CASSPEGNTEAFF,TGTGCCAGCAGCCCCGAGGGGAACACTGAAGCTTTCTTT
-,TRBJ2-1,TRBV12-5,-,CASAPSGREQFF,TGTGCTAGTGCACCCTCGGGTCGGGAGCAGTTCTTC
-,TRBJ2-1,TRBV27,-,CASGPKGYEQFF,TGTGCCAGCGGCCCGAAGGGGTATGAGCAGTTCTTC
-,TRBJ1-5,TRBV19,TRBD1,CASSIPTGGLGFYQPQHF,TGTGCCAGTAGTATCCCAACAGGGGGCTTGGGCTTCTATCAGCCCCAGCATTTT
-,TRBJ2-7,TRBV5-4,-,CASSSGRVRAYEQYF,TGTGCCAGCAGCTCGGGACGGGTAAGAGCTTACGAGCAGTACTTC
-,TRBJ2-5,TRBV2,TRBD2,CASSEVGAGQETQYF,TGTGCCAGCAGTGAGGTTGGAGCGGGGCAAGAGACCCAGTACTTC
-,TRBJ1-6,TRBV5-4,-,CASSLAGGNSSPLHF,TGTGCCAGCAGCTTGGCGGGGGGTAATAGTTCACCCCTCCACTTT
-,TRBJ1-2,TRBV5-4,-,CASSLVGQDYYGYTF,TGTGCCAGCAGCTTGGTCGGCCAAGACTACTATGGCTACACCTTC
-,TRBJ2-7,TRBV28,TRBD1,CASSHRGKSAYEQYF,TGTGCCAGCAGTCACAGGGGAAAGAGCGCCTACGAGCAGTACTTC
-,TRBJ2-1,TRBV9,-,CASSLPYNEQFF,TGTGCCAGCAGCTTACCATACAATGAGCAGTTCTTC
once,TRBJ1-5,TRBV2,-,CASRDSSSNQPQHF,TGTGCCAGCAGGGACAGCTCTAGCAATCAGCCCCAGCATTTT
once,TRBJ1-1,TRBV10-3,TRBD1,CAISGTDAGGRTEAFF,TGTGCCATCAGTGGAACAGATGCAGGGGGTCGGACTGAAGCTTTCTTT
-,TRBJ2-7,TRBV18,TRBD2,CASSQGGGYEQYF,TGTGCCAGCTCACAAGGCGGGGGGTACGAGCAGTACTTC
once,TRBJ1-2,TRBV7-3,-,CASSLSPGPSFGYGYTF,TGTGCCAGCAGCTTAAGCCCCGGACCCTCGTTTGGCTATGGCTACACCTTC
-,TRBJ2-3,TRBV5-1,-,CASNWTTTDTQYF,TGCGCCAGCAACTGGACTACAACAGATACGCAGTATTTT
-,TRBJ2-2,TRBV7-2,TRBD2,CASSLGTGAGGNTGELFF,TGTGCCAGCAGCTTAGGGACCGGAGCGGGAGGGAACACCGGGGAGCTGTTTTTT